This TCR beta chain was documented in a study of cytomegalovirus exposure and HLA in healthy donors. Study observations and caveats: The study found most TCR sequences rare, yet found some public TCRs in many donors. Common viral pathogens seemed, in a later analysis, to connect with several of the most significant clusters. A later analysis linked a missense DCLRE1C variant to TCR beta V- and J-gene trimming.

The PCR was carried out with 60 Vbeta primers and 13 Jbeta primers. TCRdb's copy holds only in-frame clones and misses some; the assay was immunoSEQ multiplex PCR. The table includes some 150,000 clones, 80% detected once. Every donor was a healthy person donating bone marrow. This clone was observed a few times. Its cognate antigen is unknown. Germline lookup yields CDR1 KGHSH and CDR2 LQKENI. The CDR3 contains 13 residues. The trim removed 3 bases at V and 5 bases at J, leaving 3 bases unmatched. The sequencing input was PBMCs. The V call is TRBV18, the J call TRBJ2-7; 8 bases line up with TRBD1. The source of this sequence is a woman in her forties or fifties in good health and CMV-seropositive. CDR3 sequence: CASSPATGDEQYF. The CDR3 coding sequence is TGTGCCAGCTCACCCGCGACAGGGGACGAGCAGTACTTC. The variable domain in full, completed from reference TRBV18 and TRBJ2-7, reads NAGVMQNPRHLVRRRGQEARLRCSPMKGHSHVYWYRQLPEEGLKFMVYLQKENIIDESGMPKERFSAEFPKEGPSILRIQQVVRGDSAAYFCASSPATGDEQYFGPGTRLTVT.